The next 22 T cell receptor beta chains were all read from a single sample in a study of radiation and T cells in renal cell carcinoma. Measured with immunoSEQ multiplex PCR; TCRdb has only the in-frame clones, and not every one. The table lists some 150,000 clones, over 65% of them singletons. Time point: baseline pretreatment blood. As to treatment: 15 Gy SBRT to primary tumor, nephrectomy 4 weeks later. Sequenced here: blood, sampled from a patient whose treatment included radiotherapy and nephrectomy. The receptors derive from a woman between 50 and 59 years old with renal cell carcinoma.

On this clone itself: In the same sample, other DNA sequences code for this CDR3. This rearrangement joins TRBV6-5 to TRBJ2-1, with D unresolved. CDR3 length: 11 amino acids. Trimming removed 0 bases at V and 6 bases at J, with 0 bases between. In germline, CDR1 is MNHEY, CDR2 SVGAGI. CDR3 residues: CASSYSNEQFF. The DNA of the CDR3 is TGTGCCAGCAGTTACTCCAATGAGCAGTTCTTC.

The gene calls are TRBV7-2 and TRBJ2-5; the D call may be TRBD1 or TRBD2 (5 bases each). This CDR3 has 15 amino acids. The V gene's germline CDR1 is SGHTA and CDR2 FQGNSA. Trimming removed 2 bases at V and 0 bases at J, with 10 bases between. In DNA form, the CDR3 reads TGTGCCAGCAGCTTATCCCGGGGCCACCAAGAGACCCAGTACTTC. This gives the protein CASSLSRGHQETQYF.

This clone has just a few counts. The chain joins TRBV5-1 to TRBJ2-7, with 10 bases aligning to TRBD1. Germline V gene data show CDR1 as SGHRS and CDR2 as YFSETQ. The CDR3 covers 15 residues. V lost 0 bases and J lost 1; bases outside the gene matches: 1. CDR3 sequence (DNA): TGCGCCAGCAGCTTGGCGGGACAGGGGTCCTACGAGCAGTACTTC. It codes for CASSLAGQGSYEQYF.

The chain uses TRBV27 and TRBJ1-1; tentative D call: TRBD1 (5 bases). The germline CDR1 and CDR2 sequences are MNHEY and SMNVEV (reference sequence). Trimming took off 4 bases at V and 5 bases at J, with 17 bases between the two ends. This CDR3 region has 15 residues. The CDR3 sequence: CASSSTWGRGTEAFF. DNA for the CDR3: TGTGCCAGCAGTTCCACTTGGGGGAGAGGAACTGAAGCTTTCTTT.

The chain carries TRBV6-6 and TRBJ2-1; maybe TRBD1 (5 bases). Trimming removed 4 bases at V and 2 bases at J, with 9 bases between. Germline V lookup: CDR1 MNHNY, CDR2 SVGAGI (reference sequence). The CDR3 spans 14 residues. CDR3 DNA sequence: TGTGCCAGCAGTTTCCGACAGACCTACAATGAGCAGTTCTTC. Translation: CASSFRQTYNEQFF.

The chain links TRBV18 to TRBJ1-5, with D uncertain. CDR3 length equals 13 residues. The ends were cut back, 2 bases at V and 8 bases at J, with 10 bases in the middle. The germline gives CDR1 KGHSH, CDR2 LQKENI. CDR3 in amino acids: CASSPEAGEPQHF. CDR3 coding DNA: TGTGCCAGCTCACCAGAAGCGGGCGAGCCCCAGCATTTT.

This chain links TRBV10-3 with TRBJ1-5; 10 bases match TRBD1. V shed 6 bases, J shed 6 bases, and the junction held 5 bases outside the gene matches. The germline gives CDR1 ENHRY, CDR2 SYGVKD. CDR3 size: 14 residues. CDR3 DNA: TGTGCCATCAGCGGACAGGGGGTGACTCAGCCCCAGCATTTT. It is translated as CAISGQGVTQPQHF.

The rearrangement links TRBV19 to TRBJ2-7; 14 nucleotides match TRBD2. V was pared by 8 bases and J by 2 bases, with 2 bases of the junction left unmatched. The CDR3 extends over 14 amino acids. CDR1 and CDR2 from the germline V gene are LNHDA and SQIVND (reference sequence). The CDR3 DNA is TGTGCCAGTGGGACTAGCGGGAGACCCTACGAGCAGTACTTC. This sequence encodes CASGTSGRPYEQYF. Variable domain in full (rest from reference TRBV19 and TRBJ2-7): DGGITQSPKYLFRKEGQNVTLSCEQNLNHDAMYWYRQDPGQGLRLIYYSQIVNDFQKGDIAEGYSVSREKKESFPLTVTSAQKNPTAFYLCASGTSGRPYEQYFGPGTRLTVT.

The V call is TRBV27, the J call TRBJ2-7; D ambiguous. V was trimmed by 3 bases and J by 1 base, leaving 13 bases between them. The germline gives CDR1 MNHEY, CDR2 SMNVEV (reference sequence). The CDR3 loop spans 15 amino acids. CDR3 in DNA: TGTGCCAGCAGTTTTGGGGTAGTAAGGTCCTACGAGCAGTACTTC. Translating gives CASSFGVVRSYEQYF.

The genes are TRBV6-6 and TRBJ2-7, with 10 nucleotides matching TRBD1. The CDR3 totals 14 residues. Germline V lookup: CDR1 MNHNY, CDR2 SVGAGI (reference sequence). V was clipped by 7 bases and J by 6 bases; unmatched bases: 9. CDR3: CASNTPTGGIEQYF. The CDR3 DNA sequence: TGTGCCAGCAACACACCGACAGGGGGCATCGAGCAGTACTTC.

On this clone: This same CDR3 is encoded by further DNA sequences in the sample. The chain recombines TRBV5-1 with TRBJ1-5; 7 bases align to TRBD1. The germline V gene has CDR1 SGHRS and CDR2 YFSETQ. Unmatched junction bases numbered 4, after V lost 0 bases and J lost 4 bases. The CDR3 is made up of 15 amino acids. In DNA form, the CDR3 reads TGCGCCAGCAGCTTGGCAGGGGGGTCAAATCAGCCCCAGCATTTT. Residues: CASSLAGGSNQPQHF.

This chain uses TRBV6-1 with TRBJ1-4; 7 nucleotides match TRBD1. The V and J ends lost 2 bases and 7 bases, in that order; junction bases with no gene match: 4. CDR1 MNHNS and CDR2 SASEGT come from the germline V gene. The CDR3 spans 14 residues. In DNA, the CDR3 is TGTGCCAGCAGTGAACAGGGGGGGTCTGAAAAACTGTTTTTT. This gives the protein CASSEQGGSEKLFF.

V usage is TRBV9 and J usage is TRBJ1-5; a possible D gene is TRBD1 (6 bases). Germline values: CDR1 SGDLS, CDR2 YYNGEE. This CDR3 is built from 14 residues. V was trimmed by 4 bases and J by 5 bases, leaving 13 bases between them. This CDR3 reads CASSLTGLHQPQHF. CDR3 DNA sequence: TGTGCCAGCAGCCTAACAGGGTTGCATCAGCCCCAGCATTTT.

As DNA, the CDR3 is TGTGCCACCAGCAGTCCCCTCCGCCACGAGCAGTACTTC. It specifies CATSSPLRHEQYF. The rearrangement joins TRBV15 to TRBJ2-7; D is unresolved. The CDR3 is 13 residues long. Germline V gives CDR1 LNHNV, CDR2 YYDKDF (reference sequence). V was clipped by 3 bases and J by 5 bases, with 11 bases between them.

The rearrangement uses TRBV5-1 and TRBJ2-2, with D unresolved. Deletions cut 1 base from V and 5 bases from J, with 6 bases between. Germline CDR1 is SGHRS and CDR2 is YFSETQ. There are 13 residues in the CDR3. CDR3: CASSLTHTGELFF. CDR3 coding DNA: TGCGCCAGCAGCTTGACCCATACCGGGGAGCTGTTTTTT. The full variable domain, its missing parts supplied by reference TRBV5-1 and TRBJ2-2, is KAGVTQTPRYLIKTRGQQVTLSCSPISGHRSVSWYQQTPGQGLQFLFEYFSETQRNKGNFPGRFSGRQFSNSRSEMNVSTLELGDSALYLCASSLTHTGELFFGEGSRLTVL.

The chain's CDR3 is CASSPQGSYSPLHF. CDR3 nucleotide sequence: TGTGCCAGCTCACCACAGGGGTCGTATTCACCCCTCCACTTT. The chain recombines TRBV18 with TRBJ1-6, with a possible D match to TRBD1 (5 bases). Germline CDR1 and CDR2: KGHSH and LQKENI. V dropped 1 base and J dropped 8 bases, with 9 bases sitting between them. This CDR3 is built from 14 residues.

J is TRBJ2-5 and V is TRBV5-1, with D tentatively TRBD2 (5 bases). Between the trimmed V and J ends, which lost 2 bases and 5 bases, there was a span of 13 bases. The length of the CDR3 is 14 residues. CDR1 SGHRS and CDR2 YFSETQ come from the germline V gene. The CDR3 protein is CASSLGEQRETQYF. The CDR3 DNA follows: TGCGCCAGCAGCTTAGGCGAGCAGCGGGAGACCCAGTACTTC.

This clone was observed a few times. The V call is TRBV18, the J call TRBJ1-1; D is unresolved. The CDR3 is 14 amino acids. Germline V gives CDR1 KGHSH, CDR2 LQKENI. V lost 0 bases and J lost 1, with 6 bases in between. The CDR3 region is CASSPPSGNTEAFF. The CDR3 bases are TGTGCCAGCTCACCACCTTCCGGGAACACTGAAGCTTTCTTT.

This clone is a singleton in its sample. This chain links TRBV5-1 with TRBJ1-1; no reliable D call. The CDR3 contains 11 residues. Germline V gives CDR1 SGHRS, CDR2 YFSETQ. Trimming cost V 0 bases and J 3 bases, with 0 bases left between them. The CDR3 nucleotides are TGCGCCAGCAGCTTGGACACTGAAGCTTTCTTT. Its translation: CASSLDTEAFF.

The chain joins TRBV5-4 to TRBJ2-2, with a tentative D call TRBD2 (6 bases). The CDR3 runs 16 residues. V lost 0 bases and J 4 bases, leaving 13 bases between the germline ends. Germline V gene data show CDR1 as SGHNT and CDR2 as YYREEE (reference sequence). DNA for the CDR3: TGTGCCAGCAGCTTGGCCGCGGGGCGAGGCACCGGGGAGCTGTTTTTT. Its translation: CASSLAAGRGTGELFF.

The J gene is TRBJ2-7, the V gene TRBV5-4; 10 nucleotides align to TRBD2. CDR3 length: 15 residues. V was clipped by 4 bases and J by 1 base; unmatched bases: 5. The germline gives CDR1 SGHNT, CDR2 YYREEE (reference sequence). CDR3 nucleotides: TGTGCCAGCAGCAAGCCGGGACTAGCGTCCTACGAGCAGTACTTC. Its translation: CASSKPGLASYEQYF.

To note about this clone: The junction departs from the called germline gene at one end, perhaps through a read error. The V gene is TRBV6-1, the J gene TRBJ1-1, with unresolved D. The CDR3 spans 11 residues. Germline V gene data show CDR1 as MNHNS and CDR2 as SASEGT. The CDR3, as DNA: TGTGCCAGCAATGAAAGGGTTGGTGCTTTCTTT. Translating it yields CASNERVGAFF.